This is a list of T cell receptor beta chains from one sample in a study of shared clonotypes between healthy human individuals. Produced via immunoSEQ multiplex PCR; TCRdb's table is partial and in-frame only. Among 850,000 to 1,200,000 clones, around 76% were seen once, and the ten largest hold 1.2% to 1.5%. What was sequenced was memory CD4+ T cells sorted from blood. Source of these receptors: a man between 18 and 35 years old in good health. CDR3s include the opening cysteine and the closing phenylalanine or tryptophan. The D gene is left open where the match is weak. Not every row has a clone size; where given, it reads once, few, many or a size class.

J | V | D | size | DNA | CDR3
TRBJ2-1 | TRBV7-9 | . | . | TGTGCCAGCAGCTCCACAGCCTACAATGAGCAGTTCTTC | CASSSTAYNEQFF
TRBJ2-1 | TRBV11-3 | TRBD2 | . | TGTGCCAGCAGCGCGACTAGCGGGCATTCCCCCGAGCAGTTCTTC | CASSATSGHSPEQFF
TRBJ2-1 | TRBV7-2 | . | . | TGTGCCAGCAGCTTAGTGACTACCACTGGGGGTGAGCAGTTCTTC | CASSLVTTTGGEQFF
TRBJ2-3 | TRBV9 | . | once | TGTGCCAGCAGCGTCGGGTATGGCGGGGCCACAGATACGCAGTATTTT | CASSVGYGGATDTQYF
TRBJ2-5 | TRBV10-3 | TRBD1 | . | TGTGCCATCAGTGATAGAGGACAGGGACAAGAGACCCAGTACTTC | CAISDRGQGQETQYF
TRBJ2-7 | TRBV7-2 | TRBD1 | . | TGTGCCAGCAGCTCCCAGGGGGCAAGAGGGGACGAGCAGTACTTC | CASSSQGARGDEQYF
TRBJ1-1 | TRBV6-1 | . | . | TGTGCCAGCCAAGGGCCCTCTCACACTGAAGCTTTCTTT | CASQGPSHTEAFF
TRBJ2-7 | TRBV30 | TRBD1 | . | TGTGCCTGGAAAGGGCAGGGGGCCTACTACGAGCAGTACTTC | CAWKGQGAYYEQYF
TRBJ2-7 | TRBV5-1 | TRBD1 | . | TGCGCCAGCAGCATCCGACAGGGGGGCTACGAGCAGTACTTC | CASSIRQGGYEQYF
TRBJ1-3 | TRBV5-1 | . | few | TGCGCCAGCAGCTCCGGGTTAATGGGGGATTCTGGAAACACCATATATTTT | CASSSGLMGDSGNTIYF
TRBJ2-7 | TRBV5-1 | . | . | TGCGCCAGCAGCTTGGATGCGGGAACGGAGCAGTACTTC | CASSLDAGTEQYF
TRBJ1-5 | TRBV5-1 | . | . | TGCGCCAGCAGCCCTTTCCCTGCCCCTAATCAGCCCCAGCATTTT | CASSPFPAPNQPQHF
TRBJ2-5 | TRBV19 | TRBD1 | . | TGTGCCAGTAGTCCAGGGGACAGGAACCAAGAGACCCAGTACTTC | CASSPGDRNQETQYF
TRBJ1-1 | TRBV5-6 | . | . | TGTGCCAGCAGCAAAATCGAGGACGCTGAAGCTTTCTTT | CASSKIEDAEAFF
TRBJ2-5 | TRBV4-3 | TRBD2 | . | TGCGCCAGCAGCCAGTTTAGCGGGAGTAGCGAGACCCAGTACTTC | CASSQFSGSSETQYF
TRBJ2-5 | TRBV6-1 | . | . | TGTGCCAGCATGACAGGCGGAGAGACCCAGTACTTC | CASMTGGETQYF
TRBJ1-2 | TRBV29-1 | TRBD1 | . | TGCAGCGTTGAAGTGGGAGGGGGCGCAGTTGTGAATGGCTACACCTTC | CSVEVGGGAVVNGYTF
TRBJ1-1 | TRBV23-1 | . | . | TGCGCCAGCACTGAAGCTTTCTTT | CASTEAFF
TRBJ1-1 | TRBV7-2 | . | . | TGTGCCAGCAGCTTAGGGCGGTTGAACACTGAAGCTTTCTTT | CASSLGRLNTEAFF
TRBJ2-3 | TRBV29-1 | TRBD2 | . | TGCAGCGCCACCCACGGGGGACTAGCGGGACTTAGAGATACGCAGTATTTT | CSATHGGLAGLRDTQYF
TRBJ2-1 | TRBV30 | . | . | TGTGCCTGGAGTGAAAACCTCTCCTACAATGAGCAGTTCTTC | CAWSENLSYNEQFF
TRBJ2-1 | TRBV6-6 | TRBD1 | . | TGTGCCAGCAGTTACTCTGGGCCTGAGACAGGGGAGCAGTTCTTC | CASSYSGPETGEQFF
TRBJ2-5 | TRBV7-2 | . | few | TGTGCCAGCAGCTCGGACCTCCAAGAGACCCAGTACTTC | CASSSDLQETQYF
TRBJ2-7 | TRBV19 | TRBD1 | once | TGTGCCAGATTCCGGACAGGCCCTTACGTCTACGAGCAGTACTTC | CARFRTGPYVYEQYF
TRBJ1-1 | TRBV6-6 | . | . | TGTGCCAGCAGTTACCATCTTTCGGGGAACACTGAAGCTTTCTTT | CASSYHLSGNTEAFF
TRBJ1-5 | TRBV11-2 | TRBD1 | few | TGTGCCAGCAGTACCGGGACAGGGGTTTATCAGCCCCAGCATTTT | CASSTGTGVYQPQHF
TRBJ1-4 | TRBV14 | . | . | TGTGCCAGCAGCCAAGAGGCAGCAACTAATGAAAAACTGTTTTTT | CASSQEAATNEKLFF
TRBJ2-1 | TRBV5-1 | . | . | TGCGCCAGCAGCGGAGAACGCTCCTACAATGAGCAGTTCTTC | CASSGERSYNEQFF
TRBJ1-1 | TRBV10-3 | . | . | TGTGCCATCAGGGACCACACTGAAGCTTTCTTT | CAIRDHTEAFF